This T cell receptor (beta chain) is from a study of human T cells and chemical hapten exposure. The library put unique molecular identifiers onto individual cDNA molecules. In the original workflow: A per-sample median of about 100,000 TCRs was observed, with counts ranging from roughly 20,000 to 700,000. TCRdb used MiXCR to reprocess the RACE reads, holding one entry per CDR3 protein. Clone size and V and J calls follow TCRdb, not the original study. The sample consists of some 340,000 distinct CDR3 sequences, around 6.9% of them appearing once. Overall study results and limits: Alopecia was present in the donors, so their immune response may differ from healthy people's.

Time point: patch test 1, 2 weeks after DPC sensitization. The treatment: therapeutic diphenylcyclopropenone sensitization with weekly scalp DPC. The drawing of blood occurred before each patch test was applied. Trimming took 4 bases from V and 8 from J; bases not matched to a gene: 5. The CDR3 is 14 residues long. Germline CDR1 is SEHNR and CDR2 is FQNEAQ (reference sequence). Regarding this clonotype: Its antigen remains unidentified.

The rearrangement uses TRBV7-9 and TRBJ1-6; 7 bases line up with TRBD1. This specimen was whole blood, taken in connection with sensitization to the hapten diphenylcyclopropenone (DPC). This TCR came from a woman younger than 30 with alopecia areata. Some clones in this sample may be carry-over from other donors' samples. The CDR3 nucleotides are TGTGCCAGCAGCTCGGGACAGCGTTATTCACCCCTCCACTTT. It translates to CASSSGQRYSPLHF.